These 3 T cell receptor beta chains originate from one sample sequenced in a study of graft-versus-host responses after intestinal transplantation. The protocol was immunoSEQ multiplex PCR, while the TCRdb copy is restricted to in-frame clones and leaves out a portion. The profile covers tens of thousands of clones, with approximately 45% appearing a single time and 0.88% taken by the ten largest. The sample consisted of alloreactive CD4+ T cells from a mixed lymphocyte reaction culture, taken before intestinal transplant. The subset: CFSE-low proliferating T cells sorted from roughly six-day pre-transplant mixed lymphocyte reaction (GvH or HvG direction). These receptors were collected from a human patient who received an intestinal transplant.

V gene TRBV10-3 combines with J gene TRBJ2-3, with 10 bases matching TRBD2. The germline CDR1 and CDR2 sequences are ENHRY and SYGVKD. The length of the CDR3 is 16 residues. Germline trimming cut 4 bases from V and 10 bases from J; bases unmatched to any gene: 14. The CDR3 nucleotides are TGTGCCATCAGTGGGATTGAGCGGGGGGGACCCCAAGCGCAGTATTTT. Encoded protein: CAISGIERGGPQAQYF.

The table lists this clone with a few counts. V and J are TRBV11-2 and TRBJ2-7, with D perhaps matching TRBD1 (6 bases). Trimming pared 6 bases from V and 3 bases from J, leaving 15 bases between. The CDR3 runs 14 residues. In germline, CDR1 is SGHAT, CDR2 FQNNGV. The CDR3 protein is CASRLNRVVYEQYF. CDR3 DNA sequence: TGTGCCAGCAGACTTAACAGGGTTGTCTACGAGCAGTACTTC.

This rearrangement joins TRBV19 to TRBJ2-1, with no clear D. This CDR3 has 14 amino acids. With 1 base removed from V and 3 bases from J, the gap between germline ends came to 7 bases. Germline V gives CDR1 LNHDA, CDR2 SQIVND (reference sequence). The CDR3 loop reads CASSIGLLYNEQFF. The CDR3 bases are TGTGCCAGTAGTATAGGTCTACTCTACAATGAGCAGTTCTTC. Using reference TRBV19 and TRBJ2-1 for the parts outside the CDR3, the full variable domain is DGGITQSPKYLFRKEGQNVTLSCEQNLNHDAMYWYRQDPGQGLRLIYYSQIVNDFQKGDIAEGYSVSREKKESFPLTVTSAQKNPTAFYLCASSIGLLYNEQFFGPGTRLTVL.